This T cell receptor beta chain came from a study of blood T cells in healthy people across ages. The use of a sample-barcoded 5' primer and a J-beta primer mix characterized a second PCR of about 7 to 12 cycles. Carrying 12 random nucleotides, a template-switch adaptor labeled each individual cDNA molecule. Each CDR3 protein is one row after TCRdb ran MiXCR on the 5' RACE reads. The sample includes fewer than 750,000 distinct CDR3 sequences, roughly 43% of them seen just once. V shed 3 bases and J shed 4 bases, with 14 bases lying between them. This CDR3 has 15 amino acids. CDR1 SGHRS and CDR2 YFSETQ come from the germline V gene.

Sequenced sample: blood. The receptor comes from a man aged 80 or over in good health. V is TRBV5-1 and J is TRBJ2-1; a possible D gene is TRBD2 (6 bases). CDR3 coding DNA: TGCGCCAGCAGCTCCGGCGGGACGGTGTACAATGAGCAGTTCTTC. It is translated as CASSSGGTVYNEQFF.